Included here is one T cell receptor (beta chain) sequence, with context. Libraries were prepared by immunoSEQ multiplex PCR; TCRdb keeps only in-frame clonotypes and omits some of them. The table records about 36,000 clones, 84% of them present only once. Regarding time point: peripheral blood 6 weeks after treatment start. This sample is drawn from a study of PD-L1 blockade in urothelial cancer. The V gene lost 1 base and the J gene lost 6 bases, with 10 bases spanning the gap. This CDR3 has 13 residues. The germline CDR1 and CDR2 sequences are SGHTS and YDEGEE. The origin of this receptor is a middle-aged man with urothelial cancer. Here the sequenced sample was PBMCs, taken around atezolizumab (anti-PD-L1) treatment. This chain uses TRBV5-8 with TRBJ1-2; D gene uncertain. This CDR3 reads CASSLTVLNGYTF. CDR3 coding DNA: TGTGCCAGCAGCTTGACAGTTTTGAATGGCTACACCTTC.